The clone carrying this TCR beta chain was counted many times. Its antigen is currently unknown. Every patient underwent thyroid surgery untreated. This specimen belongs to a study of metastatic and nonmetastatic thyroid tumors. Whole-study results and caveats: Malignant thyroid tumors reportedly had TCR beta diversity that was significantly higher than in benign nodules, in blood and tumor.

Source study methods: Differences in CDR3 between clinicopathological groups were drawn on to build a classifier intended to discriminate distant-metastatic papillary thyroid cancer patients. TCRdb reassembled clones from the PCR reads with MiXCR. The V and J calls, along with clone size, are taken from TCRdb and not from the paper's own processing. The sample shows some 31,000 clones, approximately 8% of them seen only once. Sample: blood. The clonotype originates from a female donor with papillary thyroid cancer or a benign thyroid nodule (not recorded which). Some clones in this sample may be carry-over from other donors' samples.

The CDR3 sequence is CASSQRQGRHSGANVLTF. The CDR3 nucleotides are TGTGCCAGCAGCCAACGACAGGGCCGTCACTCTGGGGCCAACGTCCTGACTTTC. J is TRBJ2-6 and V is TRBV14; 7 bases align to TRBD1. This CDR3 has 18 amino acids. Unmatched junction bases numbered 7, after V lost 2 bases and J lost 0 bases. Germline lookup yields CDR1 SGHDN and CDR2 FVKESK.